Listed here are 14 T cell receptor beta chains from one sample, sequenced in a study of shared clonotypes between healthy human individuals (dated by TCRdb to the early 2020s). Libraries were built with the immunoSEQ multiplex PCR assay. The table was pulled from immuneACCESS by TCRdb, which kept in-frame rearrangements only. Such tables lose some clones; where checked, under half of the loss comes from unresolved V genes, and the rest has no known cause. The sample records around 1,900,000 clones, around 93% of which are singletons. The ten largest clones take up around 1.7% of the sample. CD8 naive samples were obtained by positive selection for CCR7 among CD45RO-negative cells, yielding a CD45RA+CCR7+ population from which TemRA cells were excluded. Sequenced material: naive CD8+ T cells from PBMCs. Taken with the paper, the label for cell subset or site translates to: CD45RA+CCR7+. The source is a young man in good health. Some clones in this sample may be carry-over from other donors' samples.

This rearrangement joins TRBV10-3 to TRBJ2-2; D not certain. The CDR3 loop spans 12 amino acids. Germline CDR1 ENHRY, CDR2 SYGVKD. V was pared by 4 bases and J by 3 bases, with 3 bases between. The CDR3 is CAISGDTGELFF. In nucleotides, the CDR3 is TGTGCCATCAGTGGAGACACCGGGGAGCTGTTTTTT.

This rearrangement joins TRBV27 to TRBJ2-7; TRBD2 is a possible D gene (6 bases). CDR1 is MNHEY, CDR2 SMNVEV, per germline (reference sequence). The length of the CDR3 is 15 residues. V lost 2 bases and J lost 2, with 13 bases in between. The DNA for the CDR3 is TGTGCCAGCAGTTTAACCGGCGGGAACCCCTACGAGCAGTACTTC. The encoded protein is CASSLTGGNPYEQYF.

This clone appeared a single time. V and J are TRBV6-5 and TRBJ1-1; D unclear. This CDR3 region has 15 residues. The V end was cut by 6 bases, the J end by 0 bases, with 14 bases between. The germline V gene encodes CDR1 MNHEY and CDR2 SVGAGI. CDR3 in amino acids: CASSPRRALNTEAFF. In DNA, the CDR3 is TGTGCCAGCAGCCCGAGGAGGGCCTTGAACACTGAAGCTTTCTTT.

The chain has TRBV7-9 and TRBJ2-1; 9 nucleotides agree with TRBD1. This CDR3 is built from 14 residues. J was trimmed by 10 bases and V by 6 bases; bases with no gene match: 10. CDR1 and CDR2 (germline): SEHNR, FQNEAQ (reference sequence). The CDR3 DNA follows: TGTGCCAGCAGACTGGGGACAGGGTCGGGCGAGCAGTTCTTC. Its protein product is CASRLGTGSGEQFF.

V and J are TRBV29-1 and TRBJ2-2; the D gene is possibly TRBD1 (5 bases). With 4 bases removed from V and 3 bases from J, the gap between germline ends came to 15 bases. The CDR3 runs to 15 residues. Germline assignment: CDR1 SQVTM and CDR2 ANQGSEA. The CDR3 DNA is TGCAGCGTTGTGCTAAGGGGAACTTACACCGGGGAGCTGTTTTTT. It yields the protein CSVVLRGTYTGELFF.

The CDR3: CASRDRTGKIQETQYF. The CDR3 DNA is TGTGCCAGCCGCGACCGGACAGGGAAAATCCAAGAGACCCAGTACTTC. V gene TRBV2 combines with J gene TRBJ2-5; 8 bases agree with TRBD1. CDR1 SNHLY and CDR2 FYNNEI come from the germline V gene. The CDR3 totals 16 residues. After removal of 8 bases from V and 1 base from J, the junction contained 12 bases not matched to a gene.

Note on this clone: Other nucleotide sequences in the sample specify the same CDR3. The chain is built from TRBV27 and TRBJ2-3; D remains unclear. Trimming took 5 bases from V and 5 from J, leaving 8 bases between them. The CDR3 extends over 12 amino acids. Germline CDR1 is MNHEY and CDR2 is SMNVEV (reference sequence). CDR3: CASSPRQDTQYF. CDR3 nucleotides: TGTGCCAGCAGTCCTAGACAAGATACGCAGTATTTT.

The genes are TRBV4-1 and TRBJ2-1; 7 bases match TRBD2. Germline V gene data show CDR1 as MGHRA and CDR2 as YSYEKL. This CDR3 contains 13 residues. Losses at the gene ends were 2 bases for V and 8 bases for J; bases not matched to a gene: 3. CDR3 nucleotides: TGCGCCAGCAGCCAAACTAGCGCCTATGAGCAGTTCTTC. Protein: CASSQTSAYEQFF.

The V gene is TRBV7-8, the J gene TRBJ1-5; no clear D gene. With 5 bases removed from V and 1 base from J, the gap between germline ends came to 12 bases. This CDR3 has 15 amino acids. The germline CDR1 and CDR2 sequences are SGHVS and FQNEAQ. The CDR3 DNA is TGTGCCAGCAGCCCCAGACAAGACAGCAATCAGCCCCAGCATTTT. Translation: CASSPRQDSNQPQHF.

The V call is TRBV5-8, the J call TRBJ2-1; D might be TRBD2 (6 bases). The CDR3 is made up of 14 amino acids. CDR1 SGHTS and CDR2 YDEGEE come from the germline V gene. The CDR3 nucleotides read TGTGCAAGCGAACCGGGGGAAGTCTACAATGAGCAGTTCTTC. It specifies CASEPGEVYNEQFF.

CDR3 protein: CASSVGGGGARNEQFF. Here the CDR3 DNA reads TGTGCCAGCAGCGTAGGGGGAGGGGGAGCAAGGAATGAGCAGTTCTTC. The chain links TRBV9 to TRBJ2-1; D might be TRBD2 (7 bases). Deletions cut 0 bases from V and 7 bases from J, with 17 bases between. Germline CDR1 and CDR2: SGDLS and YYNGEE. The CDR3 has 16 residues.

The rearrangement joins TRBV27 to TRBJ2-7, with D possibly being TRBD2 (5 bases). The CDR3 is 15 amino acids. Trimming took off 0 bases at V and 3 bases at J, with 12 bases between the two ends. Per the germline V gene, CDR1 is MNHEY and CDR2 is SMNVEV (reference sequence). The chain's CDR3 is CASSLSRTGNYEQYF. Here the CDR3 DNA reads TGTGCCAGCAGTTTATCGCGGACGGGAAACTACGAGCAGTACTTC.

The chain combines TRBV29-1 with TRBJ1-1; D is possibly TRBD1 (6 bases). Trimming took 7 bases from V and 10 from J, leaving 16 bases between them. Germline assignment: CDR1 SQVTM and CDR2 ANQGSEA. The CDR3 spans 11 residues. CDR3 protein: CSATGLTGAFF. DNA of the CDR3: TGCAGCGCCACGGGGCTGACAGGAGCTTTCTTT.

The rearrangement joins TRBV29-1 to TRBJ2-5; D is ambiguous. V shed 4 bases and J shed 3 bases, with 6 bases lying between them. The germline V gene encodes CDR1 SQVTM and CDR2 ANQGSEA. CDR3 size: 11 residues. The CDR3 spells CSVVWKETQYF. CDR3 DNA: TGCAGCGTTGTCTGGAAAGAGACCCAGTACTTC. Combining the CDR3 with reference TRBV29-1 and TRBJ2-5 gives the whole variable domain SAVISQKPSRDICQRGTSLTIQCQVDSQVTMMFWYRQQPGQSLTLIATANQGSEATYESGFVIDKFPISRPNLTFSTLTVSNMSPEDSSIYLCSVVWKETQYFGPGTRLLVL.